This paragraph reports one T cell receptor beta chain. Its matching antigen is unknown. These data belong to a study of T cell responses to AZD1222 COVID-19 vaccine. Study outcomes and limitations: Just five to seven people given AZD1222 tested seropositive at baseline. Per reports, nearly half of all spike-specific TCRs target regions that are unmutated in variants. Spike-spanning, vaccine-associated CD4 TCRs were dominant at 160-218 and 743-854.

The CDR3 length is 14 residues. Trimming pared 0 bases from V and 0 bases from J, leaving 8 bases between. Looked up from germline, CDR1 is SQVTM and CDR2 is ANQGSEA. Some clones are missing from TCRdb's copy, which holds only in-frame ones; the method was immunoSEQ multiplex PCR. The table includes around 160,000 clones, 90% to 95% detected once. The chain couples TRBV29-1 to TRBJ1-2; no definite D call. The sample in question was peripheral blood, obtained 28 days after the second AZD1222 dose. The origin of this receptor is an adult who received the AZD1222 COVID-19 vaccine. CDR3 region: CSVEERKTNYGYTF. CDR3 sequence (DNA): TGCAGCGTTGAAGAGAGAAAGACTAACTATGGCTACACCTTC.